This T cell receptor beta chain was identified in a study of early T cells in non-severe SARS-CoV-2 infection. V shed 1 base and J 4 bases; nucleotides not matched to a gene: 1. The length of the CDR3 is 13 residues. The germline V gene encodes CDR1 SGHRS and CDR2 YFSETQ. This clonotype showed up just a few times. One entry per CDR3 protein, called by TCRdb with MiXCR from the 5' RACE reads. The sample shows roughly 40,000 distinct CDR3 sequences, roughly 6% of them seen only once. The rearrangement links TRBV5-1 to TRBJ2-7; 8 nucleotides agree with TRBD2. The TCR sequence derives from an adult who was a healthcare worker with PCR-confirmed SARS-CoV-2 infection or an uninfected control (not recorded which). Sequencing was performed on whole blood. The CDR3, as DNA: TGCGCCAGCAGCTTGCCTAGCGGGTACGAGCAGTACTTC. It specifies CASSLPSGYEQYF. The variable domain in full, completed from reference TRBV5-1 and TRBJ2-7, reads KAGVTQTPRYLIKTRGQQVTLSCSPISGHRSVSWYQQTPGQGLQFLFEYFSETQRNKGNFPGRFSGRQFSNSRSEMNVSTLELGDSALYLCASSLPSGYEQYFGPGTRLTVT.